This TCR beta chain was identified during a study of blood T cell repertoires in COVID-19. Study details: Sites in the United States, Italy and Spain provided acute and convalescent COVID-19 samples. PBMCs, B-cell-depleted T cells, or T cells were the source of the cDNA or gDNA that made up the material.

CDR1 and CDR2 from the germline V gene are MNHEY and SMNVEV (reference sequence). V was shortened by 7 bases and J by 8 bases, with 17 bases between the two germline ends. The CDR3 has 14 residues. Per the original methods: Amplifying reference gene primers gave estimates of nucleated cell counts. Only in-frame clones appear in the TCRdb table, and some are missing; sequencing was by immunoSEQ multiplex PCR. V and J calls and clone size are as listed in that table; D and trimming were resolved from the DNA. Seen here are 250,000 or so clones, more than 75% observed once, and the top ten hold more than 1.3%.

This clonotype originated in a woman aged 35 to 49 who had recovered from COVID-19. The genes are TRBV27 and TRBJ2-2; tentatively, D is TRBD2 (6 bases). The sequenced sample consisted of peripheral blood. The CDR3 sequence: CASTPDYSWGELFF. The CDR3 coding sequence is TGTGCCAGCACCCCGGACTATTCGTGGGGGGAGCTGTTTTTT.